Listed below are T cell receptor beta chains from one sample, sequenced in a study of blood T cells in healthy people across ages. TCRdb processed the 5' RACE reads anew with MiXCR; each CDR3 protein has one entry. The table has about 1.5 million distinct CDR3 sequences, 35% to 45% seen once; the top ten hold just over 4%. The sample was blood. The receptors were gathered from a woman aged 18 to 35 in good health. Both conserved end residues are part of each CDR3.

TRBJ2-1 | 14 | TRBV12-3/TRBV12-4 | CASSPPGQYNEQFF
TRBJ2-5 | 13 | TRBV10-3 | CATGGQTQETQYF
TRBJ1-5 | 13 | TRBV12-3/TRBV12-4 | CASSLGMTVAQHF
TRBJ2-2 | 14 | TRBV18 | CASSPRADTGELFF
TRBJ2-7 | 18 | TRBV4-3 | CASSQDRAKQGYSYEQYF
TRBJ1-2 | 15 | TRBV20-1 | CSASIDPGTGYGYTF
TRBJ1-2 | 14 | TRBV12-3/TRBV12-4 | CAVGPRITNYGYTF
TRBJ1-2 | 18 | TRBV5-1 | CASSLEGTGGPLFYGYTF
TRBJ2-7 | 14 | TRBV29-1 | CSVESGGRSYEQYF
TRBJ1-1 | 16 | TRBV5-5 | CASSDPGQGLNTEAFF
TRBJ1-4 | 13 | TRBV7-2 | CASRESGNEKLFF
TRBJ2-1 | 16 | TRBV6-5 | CASMAGGSNSYNEQFF
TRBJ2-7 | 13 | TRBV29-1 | CSVARVFHNEQYF
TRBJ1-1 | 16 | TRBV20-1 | CSAREAGGLGHTEAFF
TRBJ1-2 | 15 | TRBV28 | CASSPGDSQAGGYTF
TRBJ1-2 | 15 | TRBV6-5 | CASSYSSGSLDGYTF
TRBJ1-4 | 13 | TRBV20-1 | CSCRRALGEKLFF
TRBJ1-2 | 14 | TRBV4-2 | CASSQATGGYGYTF
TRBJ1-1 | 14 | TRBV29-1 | CSAKRGTGETEAFF
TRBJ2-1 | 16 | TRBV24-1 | CATSDLSPDAYNEQFF
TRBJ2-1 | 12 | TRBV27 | CASTGTGWEQFF
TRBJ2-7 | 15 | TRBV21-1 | CAISGGPRSSYEQYF
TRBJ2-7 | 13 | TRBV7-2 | CASSLTGVHEQYF
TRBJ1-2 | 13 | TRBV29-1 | CSVRGTDRYGYTF
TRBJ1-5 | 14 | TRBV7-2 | CASSPRTGAQPQHF
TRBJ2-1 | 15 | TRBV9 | CASSVEGSGMNEQFF
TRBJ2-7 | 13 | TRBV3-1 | CASSRGLGPEQYF
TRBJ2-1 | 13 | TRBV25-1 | CASGDGVFNEQFF
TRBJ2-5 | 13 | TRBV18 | CASSAQGKETQYF
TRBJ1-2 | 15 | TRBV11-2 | CASSLSPGTVYGYTF
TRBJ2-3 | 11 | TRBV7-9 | CAAGSTDTQYF
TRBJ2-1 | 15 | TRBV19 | CASSMRLAGTNEQFF
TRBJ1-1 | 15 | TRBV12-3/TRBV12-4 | CASSVPTLLNTEAFF
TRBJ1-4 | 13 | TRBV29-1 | CSVEPLGGSKLFF
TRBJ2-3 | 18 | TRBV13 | CASSLGPGHSGSIDTQYF
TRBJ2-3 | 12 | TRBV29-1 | CSVRQGGDTQYF
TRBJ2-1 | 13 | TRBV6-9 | CASSPTEYGEQFF
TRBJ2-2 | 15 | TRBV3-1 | CASSQVAGGRGELFF
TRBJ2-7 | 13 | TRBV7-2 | CASSLDYNNEQYF
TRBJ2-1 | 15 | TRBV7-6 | CASSVDRAIYNEQFF
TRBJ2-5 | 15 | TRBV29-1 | CSVARGRGYQETQYF
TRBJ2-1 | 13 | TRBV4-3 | CASSRRTGDEQFF
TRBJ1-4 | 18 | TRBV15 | CATSSTRGGALTREKLFF
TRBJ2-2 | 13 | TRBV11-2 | CASSPINTGELFF
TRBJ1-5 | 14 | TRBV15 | CATSRAHKDQPQHF
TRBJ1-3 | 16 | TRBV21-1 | CASSPGHRDPGNTIYF
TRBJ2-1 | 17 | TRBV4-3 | CASSQVGTSRFYNEQFF
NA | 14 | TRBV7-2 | CASSLAGNYNEQYF
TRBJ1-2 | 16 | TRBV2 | CASSVVRAHTDSGYTF
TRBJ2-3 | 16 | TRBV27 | CASSFLSPEGTETQYF
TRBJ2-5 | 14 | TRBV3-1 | CASSRDYTQETQYF
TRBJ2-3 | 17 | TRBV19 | CASSIDPQGASTDTQYF
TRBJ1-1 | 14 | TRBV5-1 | CASSPAGTLAEAFF